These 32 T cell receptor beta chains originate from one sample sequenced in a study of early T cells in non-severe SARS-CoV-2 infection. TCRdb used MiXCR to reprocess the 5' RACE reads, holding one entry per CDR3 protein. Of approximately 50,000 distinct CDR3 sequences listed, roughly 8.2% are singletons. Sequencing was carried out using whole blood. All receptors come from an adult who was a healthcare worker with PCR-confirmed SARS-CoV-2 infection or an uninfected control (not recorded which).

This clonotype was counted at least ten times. In DNA form, the CDR3 reads TGTGCCAGCAGAGACGACAGGGAAGCTTTCTTT. Protein: CASRDDREAFF. This rearrangement joins TRBV6-6 to TRBJ1-1, with a tentative D call TRBD1 (6 bases). Germline CDR1 is MNHNY and CDR2 is SVGAGI (reference sequence). The CDR3 extends over 11 amino acids. Trimming pared 6 bases from V and 8 bases from J, leaving 10 bases between.

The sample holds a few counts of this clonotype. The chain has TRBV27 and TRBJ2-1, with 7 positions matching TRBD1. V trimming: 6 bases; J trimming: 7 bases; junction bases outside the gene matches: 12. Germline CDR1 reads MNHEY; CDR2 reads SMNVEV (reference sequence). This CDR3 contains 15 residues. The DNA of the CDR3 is TGTGCCAGCAGCAGGGGGACAAACGAAGATAATGAGCAGTTCTTC. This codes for CASSRGTNEDNEQFF.

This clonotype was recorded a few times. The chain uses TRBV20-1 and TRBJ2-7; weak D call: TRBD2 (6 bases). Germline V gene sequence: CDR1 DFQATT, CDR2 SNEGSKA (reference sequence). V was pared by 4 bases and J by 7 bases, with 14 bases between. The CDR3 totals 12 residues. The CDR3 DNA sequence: TGCAGTGCTAATACCGTCCGGGGGGAGCAGTACTTC. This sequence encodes CSANTVRGEQYF.

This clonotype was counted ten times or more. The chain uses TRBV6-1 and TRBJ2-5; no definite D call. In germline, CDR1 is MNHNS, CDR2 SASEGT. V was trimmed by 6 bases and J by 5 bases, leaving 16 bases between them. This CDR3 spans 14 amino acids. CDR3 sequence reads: CASSWGGRSETQYF. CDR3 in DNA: TGTGCCAGCAGCTGGGGTGGACGGTCGGAGACCCAGTACTTC.

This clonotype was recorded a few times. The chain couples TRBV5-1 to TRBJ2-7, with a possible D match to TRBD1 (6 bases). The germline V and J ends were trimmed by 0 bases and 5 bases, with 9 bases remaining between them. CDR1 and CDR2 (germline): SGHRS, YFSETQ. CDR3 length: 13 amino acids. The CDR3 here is CASSLAGAHEQYF. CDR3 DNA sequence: TGCGCCAGCAGCTTGGCAGGGGCCCACGAGCAGTACTTC.

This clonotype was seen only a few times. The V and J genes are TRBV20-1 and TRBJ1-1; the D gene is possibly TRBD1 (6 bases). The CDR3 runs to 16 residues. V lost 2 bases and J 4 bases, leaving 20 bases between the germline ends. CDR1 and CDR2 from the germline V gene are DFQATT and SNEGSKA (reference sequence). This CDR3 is CSARKFRGGRGTEAFF. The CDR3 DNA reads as TGCAGTGCTAGAAAATTCCGGGGGGGCCGTGGCACTGAAGCTTTCTTT.

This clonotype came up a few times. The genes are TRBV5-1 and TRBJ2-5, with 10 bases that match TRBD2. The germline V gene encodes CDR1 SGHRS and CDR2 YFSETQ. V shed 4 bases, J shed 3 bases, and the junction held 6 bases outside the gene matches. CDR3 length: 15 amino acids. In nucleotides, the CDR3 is TGCGCCAGCAGCCAAACCGGGACTAGCGAAGAGACCCAGTACTTC. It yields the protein CASSQTGTSEETQYF.

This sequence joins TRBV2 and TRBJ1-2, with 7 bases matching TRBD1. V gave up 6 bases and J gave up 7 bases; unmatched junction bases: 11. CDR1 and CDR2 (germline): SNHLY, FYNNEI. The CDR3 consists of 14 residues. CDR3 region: CASRGDDRVRGYTF. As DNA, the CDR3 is TGTGCCAGCAGGGGCGATGACAGGGTACGTGGCTACACCTTC.

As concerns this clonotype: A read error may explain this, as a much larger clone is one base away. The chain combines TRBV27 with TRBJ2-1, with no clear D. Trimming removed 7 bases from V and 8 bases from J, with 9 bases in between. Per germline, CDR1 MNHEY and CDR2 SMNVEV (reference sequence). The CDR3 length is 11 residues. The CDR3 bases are TGTGCCAGCACAAAGAGACATGAGCAGTTCTTC. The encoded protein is CASTKRHEQFF.

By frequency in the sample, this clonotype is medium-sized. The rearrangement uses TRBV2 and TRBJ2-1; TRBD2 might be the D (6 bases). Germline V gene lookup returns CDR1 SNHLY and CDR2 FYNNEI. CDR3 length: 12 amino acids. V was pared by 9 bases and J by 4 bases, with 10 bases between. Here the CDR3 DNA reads TGTGCCAGTTGGAGGGGATACAATGAGCAGTTCTTC. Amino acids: CASWRGYNEQFF.

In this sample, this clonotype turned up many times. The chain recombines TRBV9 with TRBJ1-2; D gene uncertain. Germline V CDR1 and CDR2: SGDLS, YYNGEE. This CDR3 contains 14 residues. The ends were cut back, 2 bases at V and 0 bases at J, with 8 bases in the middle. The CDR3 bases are TGTGCCAGCAGCGTCGTGGCAGCTAACTATGGCTACACCTTC. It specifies CASSVVAANYGYTF.

CDR3 sequence (DNA): TGCAGTGCTAGTCGAGGGTCGAGCTCTGGAAACACCATATATTTT. Encoded protein: CSASRGSSSGNTIYF. The chain has TRBV20-1 and TRBJ1-3; D not resolved. This CDR3 is built from 15 residues. Germline V gene lookup returns CDR1 DFQATT and CDR2 SNEGSKA (reference sequence). The V gene lost 3 bases and the J gene lost 0 bases, with 12 bases spanning the gap.

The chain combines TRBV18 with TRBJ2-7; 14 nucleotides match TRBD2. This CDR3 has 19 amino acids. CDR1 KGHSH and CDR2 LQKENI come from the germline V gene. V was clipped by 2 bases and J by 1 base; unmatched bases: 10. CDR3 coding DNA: TGTGCCAGCTCACCAGTTGGGCTTTGGACTAGCGGGAGGTCCTACGAGCAGTACTTC. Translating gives CASSPVGLWTSGRSYEQYF. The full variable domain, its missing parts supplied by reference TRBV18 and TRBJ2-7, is NAGVMQNPRHLVRRRGQEARLRCSPMKGHSHVYWYRQLPEEGLKFMVYLQKENIIDESGMPKERFSAEFPKEGPSILRIQQVVRGDSAAYFCASSPVGLWTSGRSYEQYFGPGTRLTVT.

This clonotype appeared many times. The CDR3 loop is CASSYRGYEQYF. The CDR3 DNA sequence: TGTGCCAGCAGTTACAGGGGCTACGAGCAGTACTTC. The chain has TRBV28 and TRBJ2-7; 7 bases match TRBD1. Germline values: CDR1 MDHEN, CDR2 SYDVKM. V was pared by 4 bases and J by 3 bases, with 0 bases of the junction left unmatched. The CDR3 spans 12 residues.

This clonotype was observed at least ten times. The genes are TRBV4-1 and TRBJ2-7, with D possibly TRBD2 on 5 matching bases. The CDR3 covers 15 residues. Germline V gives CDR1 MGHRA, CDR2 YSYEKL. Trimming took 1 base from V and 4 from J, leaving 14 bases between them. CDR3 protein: CASSQAEEAVYEQYF. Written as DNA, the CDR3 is TGCGCCAGCAGCCAAGCCGAGGAGGCAGTTTACGAGCAGTACTTC.

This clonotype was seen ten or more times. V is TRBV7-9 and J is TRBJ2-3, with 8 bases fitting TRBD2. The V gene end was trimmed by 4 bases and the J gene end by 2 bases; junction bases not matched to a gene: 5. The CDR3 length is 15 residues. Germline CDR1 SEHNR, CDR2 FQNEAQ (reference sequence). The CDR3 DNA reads TGTGCCAGCAGCTCGCGGGAGGCCAACACAGATACGCAGTATTTT. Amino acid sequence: CASSSREANTDTQYF.

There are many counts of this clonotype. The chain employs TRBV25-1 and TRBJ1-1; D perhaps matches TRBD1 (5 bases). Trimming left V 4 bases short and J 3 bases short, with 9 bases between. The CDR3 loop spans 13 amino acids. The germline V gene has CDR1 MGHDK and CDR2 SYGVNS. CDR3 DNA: TGTGCCAGCAGTGGCGGGGCATACACTGAAGCTTTCTTT. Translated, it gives CASSGGAYTEAFF.

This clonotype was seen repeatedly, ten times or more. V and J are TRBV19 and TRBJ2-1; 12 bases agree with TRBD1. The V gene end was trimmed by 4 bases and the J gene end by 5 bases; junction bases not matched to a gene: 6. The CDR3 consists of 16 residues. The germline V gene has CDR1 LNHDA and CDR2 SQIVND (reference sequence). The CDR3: CASSKGQGALNNEQFF. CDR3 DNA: TGTGCCAGTAGTAAGGGACAGGGGGCGCTAAACAATGAGCAGTTCTTC.

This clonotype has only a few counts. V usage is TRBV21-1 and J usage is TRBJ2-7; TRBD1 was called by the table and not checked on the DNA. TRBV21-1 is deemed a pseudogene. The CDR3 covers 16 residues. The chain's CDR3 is CASIDRRDRGLHEQYF. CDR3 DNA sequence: TGTGCCAGCATCGACCGCCGGGACAGGGGACTTCACGAGCAGTACTTC.

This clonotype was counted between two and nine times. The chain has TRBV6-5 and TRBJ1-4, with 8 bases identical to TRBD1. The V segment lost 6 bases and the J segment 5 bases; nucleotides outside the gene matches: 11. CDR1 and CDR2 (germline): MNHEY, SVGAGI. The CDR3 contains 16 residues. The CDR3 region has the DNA TGTGCCAGCAGACTAACCGGGACAGGACAGAATGAAAAACTGTTTTTT. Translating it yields CASRLTGTGQNEKLFF.

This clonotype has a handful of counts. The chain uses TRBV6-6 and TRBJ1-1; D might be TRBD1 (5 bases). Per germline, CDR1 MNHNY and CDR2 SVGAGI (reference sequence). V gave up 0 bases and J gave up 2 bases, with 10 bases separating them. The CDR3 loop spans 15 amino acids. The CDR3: CASSYSGTANTEAFF. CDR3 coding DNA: TGTGCCAGCAGTTACTCGGGGACGGCAAACACTGAAGCTTTCTTT.

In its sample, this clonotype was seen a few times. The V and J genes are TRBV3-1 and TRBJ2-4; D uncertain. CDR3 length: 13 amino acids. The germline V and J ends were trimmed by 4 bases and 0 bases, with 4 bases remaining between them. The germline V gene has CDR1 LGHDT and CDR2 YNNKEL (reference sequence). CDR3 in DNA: TGTGCCAGCAGCCTCGTAGCCAAAAACATTCAGTACTTC. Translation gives CASSLVAKNIQYF.

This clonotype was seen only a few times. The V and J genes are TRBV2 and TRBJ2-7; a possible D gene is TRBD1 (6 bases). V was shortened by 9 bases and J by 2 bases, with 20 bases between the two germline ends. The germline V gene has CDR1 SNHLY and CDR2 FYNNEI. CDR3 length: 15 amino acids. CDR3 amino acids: CASSSGHLAPYEQYF. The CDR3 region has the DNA TGTGCCAGTTCCTCGGGACACCTAGCCCCCTACGAGCAGTACTTC.

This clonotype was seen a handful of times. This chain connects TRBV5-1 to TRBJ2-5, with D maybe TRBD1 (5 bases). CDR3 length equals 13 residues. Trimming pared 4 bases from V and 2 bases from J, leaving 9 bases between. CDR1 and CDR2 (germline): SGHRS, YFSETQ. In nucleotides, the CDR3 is TGCGCCAGCAGCCAGGACAAGCAAGAGACCCAGTACTTC. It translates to CASSQDKQETQYF.

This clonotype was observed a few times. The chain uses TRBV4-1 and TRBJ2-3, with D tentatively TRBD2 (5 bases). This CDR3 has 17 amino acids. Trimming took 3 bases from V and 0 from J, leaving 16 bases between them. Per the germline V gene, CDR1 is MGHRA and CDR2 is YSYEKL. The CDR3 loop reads CASSQKGRRDSTDTQYF. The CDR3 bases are TGCGCCAGCAGCCAGAAAGGCCGACGGGATAGCACAGATACGCAGTATTTT.

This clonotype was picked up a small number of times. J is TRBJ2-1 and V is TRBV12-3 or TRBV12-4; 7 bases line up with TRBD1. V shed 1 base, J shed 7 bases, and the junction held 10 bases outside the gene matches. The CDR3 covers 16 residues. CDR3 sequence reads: CASSLEGGLHRNEQFF. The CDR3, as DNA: TGTGCCAGCAGTTTAGAAGGGGGCCTTCACAGAAATGAGCAGTTCTTC.

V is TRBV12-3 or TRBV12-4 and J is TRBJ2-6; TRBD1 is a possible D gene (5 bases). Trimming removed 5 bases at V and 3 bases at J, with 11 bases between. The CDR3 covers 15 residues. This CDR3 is CASSPQGGGANVLTF. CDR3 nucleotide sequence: TGTGCCAGCAGTCCGCAGGGTGGTGGGGCCAACGTCCTGACTTTC.

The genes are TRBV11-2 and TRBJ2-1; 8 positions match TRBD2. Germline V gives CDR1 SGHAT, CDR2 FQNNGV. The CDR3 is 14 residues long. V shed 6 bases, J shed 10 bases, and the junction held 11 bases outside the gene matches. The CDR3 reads CASRLKRELGEQFF. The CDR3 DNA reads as TGTGCCAGCAGGTTAAAGCGGGAGTTAGGGGAGCAGTTCTTC.

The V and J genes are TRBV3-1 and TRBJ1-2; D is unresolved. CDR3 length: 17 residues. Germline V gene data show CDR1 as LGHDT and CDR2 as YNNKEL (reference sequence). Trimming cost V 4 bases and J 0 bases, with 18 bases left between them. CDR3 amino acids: CASSLQVMVGANYGYTF. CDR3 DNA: TGTGCCAGCAGCCTCCAAGTTATGGTCGGAGCTAACTATGGCTACACCTTC.

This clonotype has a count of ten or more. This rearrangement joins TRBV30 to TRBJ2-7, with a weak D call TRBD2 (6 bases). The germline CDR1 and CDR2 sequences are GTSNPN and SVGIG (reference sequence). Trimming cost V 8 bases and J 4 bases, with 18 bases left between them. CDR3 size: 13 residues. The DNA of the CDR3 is TGTGCCGGAGAGCTGGGGGGAAGGTACGAGCAGTACTTC. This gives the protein CAGELGGRYEQYF.

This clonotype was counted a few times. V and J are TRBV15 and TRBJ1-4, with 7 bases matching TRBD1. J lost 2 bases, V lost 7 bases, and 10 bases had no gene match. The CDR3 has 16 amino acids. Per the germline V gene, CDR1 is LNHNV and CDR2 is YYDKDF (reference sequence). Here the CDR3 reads CATKAQGSGTNEKLFF. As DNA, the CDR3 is TGTGCCACCAAAGCACAGGGGTCGGGGACTAATGAAAAACTGTTTTTT.

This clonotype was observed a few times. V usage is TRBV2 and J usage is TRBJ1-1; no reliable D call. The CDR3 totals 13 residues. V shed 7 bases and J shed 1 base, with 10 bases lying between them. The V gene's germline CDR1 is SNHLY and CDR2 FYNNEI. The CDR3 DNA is TGTGCCAGCACCGACGACACGAACACTGAAGCTTTCTTT. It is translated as CASTDDTNTEAFF. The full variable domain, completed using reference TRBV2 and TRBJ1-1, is EPEVTQTPSHQVTQMGQEVILRCVPISNHLYFYWYRQILGQKVEFLVSFYNNEISEKSEIFDDQFSVERPDGSNFTLKIRSTKLEDSAMYFCASTDDTNTEAFFGQGTRLTVV.